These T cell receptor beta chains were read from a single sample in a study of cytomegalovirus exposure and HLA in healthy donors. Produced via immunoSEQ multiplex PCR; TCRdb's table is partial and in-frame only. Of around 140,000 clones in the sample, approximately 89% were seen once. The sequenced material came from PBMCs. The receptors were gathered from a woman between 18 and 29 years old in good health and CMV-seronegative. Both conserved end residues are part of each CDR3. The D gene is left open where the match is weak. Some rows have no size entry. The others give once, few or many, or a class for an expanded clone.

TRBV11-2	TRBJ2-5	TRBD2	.	TGTGCCAGCAGCTTAGCGGCTAGCGGGGCAAGGGAGACCCAGTACTTC	CASSLAASGARETQYF
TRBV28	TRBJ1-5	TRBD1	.	TGTGCCAGCAACAGGGGAAGCAATCAGCCCCAGCATTTT	CASNRGSNQPQHF
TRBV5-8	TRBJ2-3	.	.	TGTGCCAGCAGTTCGACAGGCAGGTGGACAGATACGCAGTATTTT	CASSSTGRWTDTQYF
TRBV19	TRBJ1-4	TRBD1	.	TGTGCCAGTAGTCCCCGGACAGGGGCTAATGAAAAACTGTTTTTT	CASSPRTGANEKLFF
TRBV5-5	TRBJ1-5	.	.	TGTGCCAGCAGCCCCGGTGCGGGGATGAATCAGCCCCAGCATTTT	CASSPGAGMNQPQHF
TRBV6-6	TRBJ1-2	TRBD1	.	TGTGCCAGCAGTTCCCGGGACAGGGAAGTCGATGGCTACACCTTC	CASSSRDREVDGYTF
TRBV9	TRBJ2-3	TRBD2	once	TGTGCCAGCAGCGTCCCCAGCGGGGGGGCGACGGATACGCAGTATTTT	CASSVPSGGATDTQYF
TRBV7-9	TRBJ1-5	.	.	TGTGCCAGCAGCGGACCACCGGGAGCTGGGGGTTATAGCAATCAGCCCCAGCATTTT	CASSGPPGAGGYSNQPQHF
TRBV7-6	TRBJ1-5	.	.	TGTGCCAGCAGCCGCACCTCAGGGGATAGTCAGCCCCAGCATTTT	CASSRTSGDSQPQHF
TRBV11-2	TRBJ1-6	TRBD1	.	TGTGCCAGCAGCCCCTCGAACGGGACAGGGGATAATTCACCCCTCCACTTT	CASSPSNGTGDNSPLHF
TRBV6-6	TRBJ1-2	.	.	TGTGCCAGCAGTTACTTCCTGGCAGGGCCTTATGGCTACACCTTC	CASSYFLAGPYGYTF
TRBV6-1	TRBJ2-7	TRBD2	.	TGTGCCAGCAGTGAAAACCTAGCGGGGCACGAGCAGTACTTC	CASSENLAGHEQYF
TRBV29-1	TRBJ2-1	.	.	TGCAGCGGGCCCGGAGACAATGAGCAGTTCTTC	CSGPGDNEQFF
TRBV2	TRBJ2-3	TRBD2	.	TGTGCCAGCAGTACTAGCGGTAACACAGATACGCAGTATTTT	CASSTSGNTDTQYF
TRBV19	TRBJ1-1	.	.	TGTGCCAGTAGTATGGGACTGGGGAGGAACACTGAAGCTTTCTTT	CASSMGLGRNTEAFF
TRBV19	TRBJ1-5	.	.	TGTGCCAGTAGTATACCATCTTTTGCGGACAGACCTTATCAGCCCCAGCATTTT	CASSIPSFADRPYQPQHF
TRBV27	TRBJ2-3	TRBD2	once	TGTGCCAGCAGTTTATCCCCCCCCTCTAGCGGGGGATCAGATACGCAGTATTTT	CASSLSPPSSGGSDTQYF
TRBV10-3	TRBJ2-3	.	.	TGTGCCATCAGTGAGTCGACAGGCACAGATACGCAGTATTTT	CAISESTGTDTQYF
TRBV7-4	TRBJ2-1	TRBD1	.	TGTGCCAGCAGACCTACAGGGGGAAGCCGAGAGGAGCAGTTCTTC	CASRPTGGSREEQFF
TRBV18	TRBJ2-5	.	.	TGTGCCAGCTCACCCTACTCTGAAGAGACCCAGTACTTC	CASSPYSEETQYF
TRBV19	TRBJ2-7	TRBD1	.	TGTGCCAGTAGTAGGGGACAGGGTCCCTCCTACGAGCAGTACTTC	CASSRGQGPSYEQYF
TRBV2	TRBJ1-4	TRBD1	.	TGTGCCAGCAGAGTACGTGGACAGGTAACCGAAAAACTGTTTTTT	CASRVRGQVTEKLFF
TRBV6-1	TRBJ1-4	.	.	TGTGCCAGCAGTGAAAAGCGGCAGGTATTCCGAAAACTGTTTTTT	CASSEKRQVFRKLFF
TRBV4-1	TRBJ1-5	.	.	TGCGCCAGCAGCCAAGACGAGGTGAGGGTGACCCTCAATCAGCCCCAGCATTTT	CASSQDEVRVTLNQPQHF
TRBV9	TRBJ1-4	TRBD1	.	TGTGCCAGCAGTGACAGGGCGGGTCGAAAACTGTTTTTT	CASSDRAGRKLFF
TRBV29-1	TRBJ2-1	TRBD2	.	TGCAGCGTCTACGGGACTAGCGGGGGGCCTTACAATGAGCAGTTCTTC	CSVYGTSGGPYNEQFF
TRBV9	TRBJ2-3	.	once	TGTGCCAGCAGCGTAGCATTCCCCCACACAGATACGCAGTATTTT	CASSVAFPHTDTQYF
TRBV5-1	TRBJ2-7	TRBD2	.	TGCGCCAGCAGCTTGCTATCTAGCGGGGGCTACGAGCAGTACTTC	CASSLLSSGGYEQYF
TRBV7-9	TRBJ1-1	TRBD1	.	TGTGCCAGCACCCCGGGACAGGGGAACACTGAAGCTTTCTTT	CASTPGQGNTEAFF
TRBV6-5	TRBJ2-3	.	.	TGTGCCAGCAGCCACGGACAGACTAGCACAGATACGCAGTATTTT	CASSHGQTSTDTQYF
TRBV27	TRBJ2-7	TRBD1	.	TGTGCCAGCAGTTCCCAAGGACAGGGGGCTAACGAGCAGTACTTC	CASSSQGQGANEQYF
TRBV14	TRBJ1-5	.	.	TGTGCCAGCAGTCCTAGTAGTAGCAATCAGCCCCAGCATTTT	CASSPSSSNQPQHF
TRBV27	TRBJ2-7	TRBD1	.	TGTGCCAGCGGCCGACAGGGTGGGTCCTACGAGCAGTACTTC	CASGRQGGSYEQYF